Listed below are T cell receptor beta chains from one sample, sequenced in a study of control samples from healthy donors and cancer patients. Produced via immunoSEQ multiplex PCR; TCRdb's table is partial and in-frame only. The sample yields around 79,000 clones, 80% to 95% seen once. Sequenced sample: PBMCs. These receptors originate from a woman between 35 and 50 years old with lung cancer. CDR3s include the opening cysteine and the closing phenylalanine or tryptophan. A D gene is named only where the DNA matches it firmly. Expanded clones get a size class; other rows say once, few or many, or leave the size out.

v_call	clone_size	d_call	j_call	cdr3_nt	cdr3_aa
TRBV27	NA	NA	TRBJ2-7	TGTGCCAGCAGTTTAACAGAAAACTACGAGCAGTACTTC	CASSLTENYEQYF
TRBV30	NA	NA	TRBJ1-1	TGTGCCTGGAGTGTTGAATCTGGGTTCACTGAAGCTTTCTTT	CAWSVESGFTEAFF
TRBV5-4	NA	TRBD2	TRBJ2-1	TGTGCCAGCAGCTCTGGGGCTCTAGCGGGGGCCCGCGGTGAGCAGTTCTTC	CASSSGALAGARGEQFF
TRBV4-1	NA	TRBD1	TRBJ2-7	TGCGCCAGCAGCCAAACGCCCGGGGGACAGGGGGATTACGAGCAGTACTTC	CASSQTPGGQGDYEQYF
TRBV4-1	NA	NA	TRBJ2-5	TGCGCCAGCAGCCAAGTCTCAGGAGAGACCCAGTACTTC	CASSQVSGETQYF
TRBV2	NA	NA	TRBJ1-1	TGTGCCAGCCTAAGAGAGAAACAGGGCTCCGAAGCTTTCTTT	CASLREKQGSEAFF
TRBV28	NA	TRBD1	TRBJ1-2	TGTGCCGCAGGGCCCAGGGGGCTTAACTATGGCTACACCTTC	CAAGPRGLNYGYTF
TRBV19	NA	NA	TRBJ1-1	TGTGCCAGTAGTATTAGTGTGTCGAACACTGAAGCTTTCTTT	CASSISVSNTEAFF
TRBV28	once	NA	TRBJ1-2	TGTGCCAGCACCTTAGAGGGGGAGAAAGGCTACACCTTC	CASTLEGEKGYTF
TRBV3-1/TRBV3-2	once	NA	TRBJ1-2	TGTGCCAGCAGCCGAGAGTGGCGGGGCTACACCTTC	CASSREWRGYTF
TRBV10-2	NA	TRBD1	TRBJ2-3	TGCGCCAGCAGCCTACCCACCCAGACAGGGCCCACAGATACGCAGTATTTT	CASSLPTQTGPTDTQYF
TRBV11-2	NA	NA	TRBJ1-4	TGTGCCAGCAGCTTAGATGCAGCTGATGAAAAACTGTTTTTT	CASSLDAADEKLFF
TRBV4-1	NA	NA	TRBJ1-1	TGCGCCAGCAGCCAAGGGCAGGGGATTATCGCTTTCTTT	CASSQGQGIIAFF
TRBV5-6	NA	NA	TRBJ2-5	TGTGCCAGCAGCTTGATTGCAGGGGGGGAGACCCAGTACTTC	CASSLIAGGETQYF
TRBV18	NA	NA	TRBJ2-1	TGTGCCAGCTCTCCGGATGGCCCGTCTGAGCAGTTCTTC	CASSPDGPSEQFF
TRBV4-1	NA	NA	TRBJ2-7	TGCGCCAGCAGCCAAGATCAAGGCTACGAGCAGTACTTC	CASSQDQGYEQYF
TRBV5-1	few	TRBD1	TRBJ1-2	TGCGCCAGCAGCTACTCCGGGACAGGGGAATCGTGGACCTATGGCTACACCTTC	CASSYSGTGESWTYGYTF
TRBV6-6	NA	TRBD1	TRBJ1-3	TGTGCCAGCAGTCGACAGGGGTCAGGTTCGAGAAACACCATATATTTT	CASSRQGSGSRNTIYF